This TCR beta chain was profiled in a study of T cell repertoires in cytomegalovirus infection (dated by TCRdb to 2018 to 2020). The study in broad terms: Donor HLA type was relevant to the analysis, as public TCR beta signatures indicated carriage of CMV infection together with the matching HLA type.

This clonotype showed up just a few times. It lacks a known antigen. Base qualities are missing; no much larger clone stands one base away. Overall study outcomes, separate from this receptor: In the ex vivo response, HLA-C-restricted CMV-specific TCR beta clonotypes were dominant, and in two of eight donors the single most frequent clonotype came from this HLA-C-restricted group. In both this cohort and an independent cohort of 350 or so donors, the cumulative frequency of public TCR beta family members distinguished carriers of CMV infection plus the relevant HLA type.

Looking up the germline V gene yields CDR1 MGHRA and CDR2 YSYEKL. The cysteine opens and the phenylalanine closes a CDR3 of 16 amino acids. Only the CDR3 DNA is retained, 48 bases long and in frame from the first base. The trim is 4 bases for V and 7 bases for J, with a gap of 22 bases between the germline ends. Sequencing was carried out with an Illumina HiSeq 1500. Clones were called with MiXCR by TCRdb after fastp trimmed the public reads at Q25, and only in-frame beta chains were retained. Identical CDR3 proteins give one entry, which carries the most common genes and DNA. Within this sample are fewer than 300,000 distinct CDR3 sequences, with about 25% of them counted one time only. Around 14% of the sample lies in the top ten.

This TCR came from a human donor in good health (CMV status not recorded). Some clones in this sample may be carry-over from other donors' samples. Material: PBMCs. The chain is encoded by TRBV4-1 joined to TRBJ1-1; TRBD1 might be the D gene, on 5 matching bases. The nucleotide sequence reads TGCGCCAGCAGCCCCCGGGGCAGGCGTCGGAACTTTGAAGCTTTCTTT. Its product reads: CASSPRGRRRNFEAFF.